Sequencing of this T cell receptor (beta chain) was carried out in a study of Graves' ophthalmopathy and Graves' hyperthyroidism. The germline V gene encodes CDR1 MNHNS and CDR2 SASEGT. This CDR3 has 16 amino acids. V lost 6 bases, J lost 3 bases, and 12 bases stayed unmatched. Amplification of TCR beta CDR3 regions used RNA transcripts. HTBI primers were used in a first-round RT-PCR, which preceded a second-round multiplex PCR. TCRdb independently ran MiXCR on the multiplex PCR reads; one entry per CDR3 protein. The sample holds about 210,000 distinct CDR3 sequences, 25% to 30% seen once. There are many counts of this clonotype.

The sequencing sample was made of peripheral blood. The receptor was derived from a man aged 45-65 years with Graves' ophthalmopathy. The chain links TRBV6-1 to TRBJ2-7; TRBD2 matches 9 bases. CDR3 loop: CASSSSGLALSYEQYF. Here the CDR3 DNA reads TGTGCCAGCAGCTCCAGCGGACTAGCGCTAAGCTACGAGCAGTACTTC.